The 15 T cell receptor beta chains reported below all come from one sample, sequenced in a study of T cells in Graves' hyperthyroidism and ophthalmopathy. The TCR beta CDR3 regions underwent amplification using RNA transcripts as the source. A first-round RT-PCR of the TCR CDR3 used the HTBI primer set. MiXCR was run by TCRdb on the multiplex PCR reads, yielding one entry per CDR3 protein. Of 300,000 to 350,000 distinct CDR3 sequences in the sample, around 13% were seen once. Input material: blood. All receptors derive from a woman in her thirties with Graves' hyperthyroidism.

J is TRBJ2-6 and V is TRBV5-6; the D gene is possibly TRBD1 (5 bases). The V end lost 3 bases, the J end lost 4 bases, and 8 bases lay between the germline ends. The CDR3 is made up of 14 amino acids. The germline gives CDR1 SGHDT, CDR2 YYEEEE. The DNA of the CDR3 is TGTGCCAGCAGCTGGGGCAGAGGGGCCAACGTCCTGACTTTC. It encodes CASSWGRGANVLTF.

About this clonotype: This may be a read error, as it is one base from a much larger clone. The chain is built from TRBV20-1 and TRBJ2-2; D is perhaps TRBD1 (6 bases). The CDR3 has 16 residues. CDR1 is DFQATT, CDR2 SNEGSKA, per germline (reference sequence). The CDR3 nucleotides read TGCAGTGTTAGAGATGATCCGGGGACAAGCACCGGGGAGCTGTTTTTT. This codes for CSVRDDPGTSTGELFF.

V and J are TRBV12-3 or TRBV12-4 and TRBJ2-3; TRBD1 agrees at 11 bases. The V segment lost 4 bases and the J segment 7 bases; nucleotides outside the gene matches: 4. The CDR3 loop spans 14 amino acids. This CDR3 is CASSSRDRGNTQYF. CDR3 bases: TGTGCCAGCAGTTCCCGGGACAGGGGGAATACGCAGTATTTT.

This clonotype was picked up many times. The chain has TRBV28 and TRBJ1-2; 7 positions match TRBD1. Germline CDR1 and CDR2: MDHEN and SYDVKM. CDR3 length: 14 amino acids. The V and J ends lost 5 bases and 5 bases, in that order; junction bases with no gene match: 8. The CDR3 DNA sequence: TGTGCCAGCAGTCCCCTCGGGACAGTTTATGGCTACACCTTC. Protein sequence: CASSPLGTVYGYTF.

This clonotype was seen many times. The chain uses TRBV12-3 or TRBV12-4 and TRBJ1-2; D remains ambiguous. The ends were cut back, 5 bases at V and 8 bases at J, with 9 bases in the middle. This CDR3 is 11 amino acids long. The DNA of the CDR3 is TGTGCCAGCAGTACCGCTAAGGGCTACACCTTC. Translating gives CASSTAKGYTF.

This clonotype was counted ten times or more. The J gene is TRBJ2-7, the V gene TRBV20-1; D is possibly TRBD1 (6 bases). Germline CDR1 is DFQATT and CDR2 is SNEGSKA (reference sequence). The ends were cut back, 6 bases at V and 7 bases at J, with 22 bases in the middle. The CDR3 covers 14 residues. The CDR3 DNA sequence: TGCAGTGCACCGCGACAGGACCCGCAGGGGGAGCAGTACTTC. Residues: CSAPRQDPQGEQYF.

This clonotype was picked up many times. The V and J genes are TRBV28 and TRBJ2-3; 7 bases are a match to TRBD2. The V gene's germline CDR1 is MDHEN and CDR2 SYDVKM. The CDR3 has 16 residues. V lost 1 base, J lost 0 bases, and 4 bases stayed unmatched. Written as DNA, the CDR3 is TGTGCCAGCAGTTTATTCGGAGCGGGAAGCACAGATACGCAGTATTTT. This encodes CASSLFGAGSTDTQYF.

Many counts were recorded for this clonotype. The genes are TRBV29-1 and TRBJ2-2; no clear D. The CDR3 contains 13 residues. Germline values: CDR1 SQVTM, CDR2 ANQGSEA. Trimming took off 3 bases at V and 3 bases at J, with 8 bases between the two ends. CDR3 in amino acids: CSVEAAHTGELFF. The CDR3 bases are TGCAGCGTTGAGGCTGCCCACACCGGGGAGCTGTTTTTT.

V gene TRBV11-2 combines with J gene TRBJ1-2; TRBD1 is a possible D gene (6 bases). There are 17 residues in the CDR3. V was clipped by 2 bases and J by 0 bases, with 16 bases between them. Germline CDR1 SGHAT, CDR2 FQNNGV. CDR3 sequence (DNA): TGTGCCAGCAGCTTAAATGCAGGGGTATCCGCTAACTATGGCTACACCTTC. Protein product: CASSLNAGVSANYGYTF.

This clonotype was seen repeatedly, ten times or more. The chain combines TRBV20-1 with TRBJ2-3; D may be TRBD1 (5 bases). V was trimmed by 7 bases and J by 2 bases, leaving 16 bases between them. The CDR3 sequence is 14 residues long. Germline V gives CDR1 DFQATT, CDR2 SNEGSKA (reference sequence). The chain's CDR3 is CSVYDSQFTDTQYF. DNA for the CDR3: TGCAGTGTGTATGACAGCCAATTCACAGATACGCAGTATTTT.

This clonotype was counted many times. V is TRBV24-1 and J is TRBJ1-5; weak D call: TRBD1 (5 bases). V lost 9 bases and J 2 bases, leaving 13 bases between the germline ends. Germline V gene sequence: CDR1 KGHDR, CDR2 SFDVKD. The CDR3 sequence is 14 residues long. CDR3 bases: TGTGCCACCGCTCAGGGCGGGGGCAATCAGCCCCAGCATTTT. Encoded protein: CATAQGGGNQPQHF.

This clonotype occurred many times. This rearrangement joins TRBV7-9 to TRBJ1-2, with 7 bases that match TRBD1. J lost 6 bases, V lost 4 bases, and 8 bases had no gene match. Germline CDR1 is SEHNR and CDR2 is FQNEAQ (reference sequence). The CDR3 length is 14 residues. CDR3 residues: CASSSTQGVHGYTF. In nucleotides, the CDR3 is TGTGCCAGCAGCTCGACCCAGGGGGTACATGGCTACACCTTC.

This clonotype was counted at least ten times. J is TRBJ2-1 and V is TRBV5-1; tentatively, D is TRBD2 (5 bases). The V and J ends lost 4 bases and 2 bases respectively, with 19 bases between them. This CDR3 is built from 17 residues. CDR1 and CDR2 from the germline V gene are SGHRS and YFSETQ. CDR3 nucleotide sequence: TGCGCCAGCAGCCCCACTCCCAGCGGTACGCCCTACAATGAGCAGTTCTTC. Protein: CASSPTPSGTPYNEQFF.

The chain joins TRBV12-3 or TRBV12-4 to TRBJ1-1, with D possibly being TRBD1 (6 bases). This CDR3 contains 13 residues. V lost 5 bases to trimming and J lost 3 bases, with 10 bases between them. For the CDR3, the DNA is TGTGCCAGCAGTGCTGCAGGGGACACTGAAGCTTTCTTT. It codes for CASSAAGDTEAFF.

This clonotype was seen a few times. The gene calls are TRBV29-1 and TRBJ2-7, with TRBD1 matching 7 bases. This CDR3 is 13 amino acids long. V lost 5 bases to trimming and J lost 5 bases; unmatched junction nucleotides: 9. Germline V gives CDR1 SQVTM, CDR2 ANQGSEA. CDR3 nucleotides: TGCAGCGTTACGACAGGGTTACGCGACGAGCAGTACTTC. Its translation: CSVTTGLRDEQYF.